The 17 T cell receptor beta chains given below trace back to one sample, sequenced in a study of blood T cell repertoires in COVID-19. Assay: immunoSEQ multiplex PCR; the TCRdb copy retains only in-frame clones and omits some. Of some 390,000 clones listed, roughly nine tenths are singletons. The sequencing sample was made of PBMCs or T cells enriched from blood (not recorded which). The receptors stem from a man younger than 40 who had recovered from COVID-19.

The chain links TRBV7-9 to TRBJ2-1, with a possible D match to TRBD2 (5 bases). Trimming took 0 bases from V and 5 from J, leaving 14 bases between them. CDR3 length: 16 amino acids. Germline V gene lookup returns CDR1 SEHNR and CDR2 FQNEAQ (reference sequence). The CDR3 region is CASSLALVRENNEQFF. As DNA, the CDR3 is TGTGCCAGCAGCTTAGCGCTTGTCCGGGAAAACAATGAGCAGTTCTTC.

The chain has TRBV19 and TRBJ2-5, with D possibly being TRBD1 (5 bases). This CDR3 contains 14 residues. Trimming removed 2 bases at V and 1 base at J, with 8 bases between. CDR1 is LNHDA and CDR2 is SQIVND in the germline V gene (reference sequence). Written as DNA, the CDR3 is TGTGCCAGTAGTATACAGGGTTTCCAAGAGACCCAGTACTTC. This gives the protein CASSIQGFQETQYF.

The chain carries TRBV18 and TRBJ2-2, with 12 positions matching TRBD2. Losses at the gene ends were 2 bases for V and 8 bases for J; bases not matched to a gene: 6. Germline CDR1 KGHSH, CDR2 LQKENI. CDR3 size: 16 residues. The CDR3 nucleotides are TGTGCCAGCTCACCATCGACTAGCGGGAGCGGTGGGGAGCTGTTTTTT. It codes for CASSPSTSGSGGELFF.

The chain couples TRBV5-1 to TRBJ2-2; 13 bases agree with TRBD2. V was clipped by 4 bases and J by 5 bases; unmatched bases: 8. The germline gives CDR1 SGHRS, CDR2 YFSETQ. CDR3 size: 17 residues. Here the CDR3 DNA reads TGCGCCAGCAGCCCGTGGACTAGCGGGAGTAGAACCGGGGAGCTGTTTTTT. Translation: CASSPWTSGSRTGELFF.

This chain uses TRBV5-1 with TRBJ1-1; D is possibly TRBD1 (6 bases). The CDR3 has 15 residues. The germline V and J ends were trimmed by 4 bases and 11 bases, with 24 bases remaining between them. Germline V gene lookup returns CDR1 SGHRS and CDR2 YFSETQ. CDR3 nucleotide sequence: TGCGCCAGCAGCCGGGAGGGGGACATCTCACGCGGCGCTTTCTTT. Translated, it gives CASSREGDISRGAFF.

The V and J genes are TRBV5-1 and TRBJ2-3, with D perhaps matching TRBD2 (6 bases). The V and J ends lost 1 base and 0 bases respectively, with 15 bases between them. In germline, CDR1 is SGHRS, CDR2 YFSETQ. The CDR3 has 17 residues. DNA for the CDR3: TGCGCCAGCAGCTTGAGGGGCGGGGCCCCTAGCACAGATACGCAGTATTTT. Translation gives CASSLRGGAPSTDTQYF.

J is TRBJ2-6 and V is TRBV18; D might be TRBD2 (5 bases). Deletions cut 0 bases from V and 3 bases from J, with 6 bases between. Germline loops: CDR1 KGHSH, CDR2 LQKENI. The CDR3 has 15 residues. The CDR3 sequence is CASSPPGVGANVLTF. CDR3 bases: TGTGCCAGCTCACCACCGGGAGTTGGGGCCAACGTCCTGACTTTC. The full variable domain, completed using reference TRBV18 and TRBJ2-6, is NAGVMQNPRHLVRRRGQEARLRCSPMKGHSHVYWYRQLPEEGLKFMVYLQKENIIDESGMPKERFSAEFPKEGPSILRIQQVVRGDSAAYFCASSPPGVGANVLTFGAGSRLTVL.

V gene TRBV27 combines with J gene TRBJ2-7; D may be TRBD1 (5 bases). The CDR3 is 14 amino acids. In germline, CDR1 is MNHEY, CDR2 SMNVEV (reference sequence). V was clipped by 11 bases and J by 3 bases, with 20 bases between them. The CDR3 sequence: CASSSTGAGYEQYF. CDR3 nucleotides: TGTGCCTCCAGCAGTACAGGCGCAGGCTACGAGCAGTACTTC.

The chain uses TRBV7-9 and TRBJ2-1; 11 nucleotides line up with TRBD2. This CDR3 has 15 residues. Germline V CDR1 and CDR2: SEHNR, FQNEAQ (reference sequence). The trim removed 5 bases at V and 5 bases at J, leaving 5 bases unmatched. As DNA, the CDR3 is TGTGCCAGCAGCACCGGGACTAGCGGCAACAATGAGCAGTTCTTC. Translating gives CASSTGTSGNNEQFF.

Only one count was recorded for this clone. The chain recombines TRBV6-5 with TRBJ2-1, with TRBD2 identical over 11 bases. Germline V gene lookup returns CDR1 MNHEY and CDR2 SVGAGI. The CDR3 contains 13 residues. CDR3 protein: CVIRGLAANEQFF. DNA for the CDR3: TGTGTTATACGGGGACTAGCGGCAAATGAGCAGTTCTTC.

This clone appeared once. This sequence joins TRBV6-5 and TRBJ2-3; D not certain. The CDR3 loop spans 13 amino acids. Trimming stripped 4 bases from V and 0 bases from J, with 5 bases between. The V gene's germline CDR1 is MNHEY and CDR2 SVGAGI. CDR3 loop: CASSSYSTDTQYF. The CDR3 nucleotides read TGTGCCAGCAGTTCGTATAGCACAGATACGCAGTATTTT.

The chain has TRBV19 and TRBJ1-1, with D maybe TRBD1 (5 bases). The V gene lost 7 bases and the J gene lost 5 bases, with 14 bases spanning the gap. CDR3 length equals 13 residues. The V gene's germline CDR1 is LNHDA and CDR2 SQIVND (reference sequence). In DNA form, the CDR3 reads TGTGCCAGTACCCCATTTGGGGGGACTGAAGCTTTCTTT. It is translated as CASTPFGGTEAFF. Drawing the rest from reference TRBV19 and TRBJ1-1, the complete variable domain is DGGITQSPKYLFRKEGQNVTLSCEQNLNHDAMYWYRQDPGQGLRLIYYSQIVNDFQKGDIAEGYSVSREKKESFPLTVTSAQKNPTAFYLCASTPFGGTEAFFGQGTRLTVV.

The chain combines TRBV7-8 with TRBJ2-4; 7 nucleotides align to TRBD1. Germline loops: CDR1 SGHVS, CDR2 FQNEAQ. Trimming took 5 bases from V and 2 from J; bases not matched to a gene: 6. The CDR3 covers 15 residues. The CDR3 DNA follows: TGTGCCAGCAGCCACAGGGGTTTATCCAAAAACATTCAGTACTTC. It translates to CASSHRGLSKNIQYF.

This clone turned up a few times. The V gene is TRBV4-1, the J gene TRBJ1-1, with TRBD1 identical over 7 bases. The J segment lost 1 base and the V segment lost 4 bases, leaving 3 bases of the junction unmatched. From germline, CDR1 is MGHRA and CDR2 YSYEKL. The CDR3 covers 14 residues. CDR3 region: CASSPEGANTEAFF. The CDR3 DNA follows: TGCGCCAGCAGCCCAGAGGGGGCGAACACTGAAGCTTTCTTT.

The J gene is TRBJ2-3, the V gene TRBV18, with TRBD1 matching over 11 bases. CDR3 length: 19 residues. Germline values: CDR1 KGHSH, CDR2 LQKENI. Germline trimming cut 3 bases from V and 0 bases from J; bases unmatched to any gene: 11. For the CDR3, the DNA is TGTGCCAGCTCACCCGTCTGGAGGACAGGGGGCGGTAGCACAGATACGCAGTATTTT. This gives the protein CASSPVWRTGGGSTDTQYF.

CDR3: CAISIDREQPQHF. The CDR3 DNA reads TGTGCCATCAGTATTGACAGGGAACAGCCCCAGCATTTT. The V call is TRBV10-3, the J call TRBJ1-5, with 7 bases matching TRBD1. Germline trimming cut 5 bases from V and 7 bases from J; bases unmatched to any gene: 5. The CDR3 is 13 residues long. Germline-derived CDR1 and CDR2 are ENHRY and SYGVKD.

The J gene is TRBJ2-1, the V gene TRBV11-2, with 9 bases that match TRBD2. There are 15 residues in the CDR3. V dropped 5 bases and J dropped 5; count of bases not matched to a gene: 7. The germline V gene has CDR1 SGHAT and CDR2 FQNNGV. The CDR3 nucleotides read TGTGCCAGCAGCCCCGGACTAGCGCAACACAATGAGCAGTTCTTC. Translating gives CASSPGLAQHNEQFF.